The present T cell receptor (beta chain) was sequenced within a study of blood T cell repertoires in COVID-19. Original handling: Amplifying reference gene primers gave estimates of nucleated cell counts. The data were produced by immunoSEQ multiplex PCR, yet TCRdb's version contains in-frame clones alone and is incomplete. That table furnishes V, J and clone size, whereas the DNA furnished D and trimming. The top ten clones hold about 6% of a sample with about 73,000 clones, roughly 84% of them seen once. The CDR3 has 14 amino acids. Trimming cost V 6 bases and J 0 bases, with 12 bases left between them. Germline V lookup: CDR1 MNHNS, CDR2 SASEGT.

Sequencing input: peripheral blood. This chain uses TRBV6-1 with TRBJ2-7; no firm D call. The TCR was taken from a woman aged 60 to 75 with acute or convalescent COVID-19. Here the CDR3 DNA reads TGTGCCAGCAGCTCCCGTCCCAGCTCCTACGAGCAGTACTTC. Amino acid sequence: CASSSRPSSYEQYF.